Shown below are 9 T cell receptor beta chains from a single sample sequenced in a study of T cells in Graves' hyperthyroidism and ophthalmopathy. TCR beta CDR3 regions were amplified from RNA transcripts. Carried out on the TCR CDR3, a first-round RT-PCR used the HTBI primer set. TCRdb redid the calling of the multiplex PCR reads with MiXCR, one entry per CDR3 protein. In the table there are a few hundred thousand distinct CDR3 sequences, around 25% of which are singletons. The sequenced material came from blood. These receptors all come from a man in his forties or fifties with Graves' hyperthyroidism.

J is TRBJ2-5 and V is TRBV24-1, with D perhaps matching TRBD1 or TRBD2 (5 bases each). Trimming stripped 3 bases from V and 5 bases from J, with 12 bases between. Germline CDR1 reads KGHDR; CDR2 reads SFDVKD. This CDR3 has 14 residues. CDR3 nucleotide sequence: TGTGCCACCAGTGATGGGACGGTTCGTGAGACCCAGTACTTC. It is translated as CATSDGTVRETQYF.

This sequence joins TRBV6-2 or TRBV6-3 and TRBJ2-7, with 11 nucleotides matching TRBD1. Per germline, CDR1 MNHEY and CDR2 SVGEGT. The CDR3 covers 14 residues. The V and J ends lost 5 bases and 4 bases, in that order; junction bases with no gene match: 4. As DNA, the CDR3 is TGTGCCAGCAGTCGGACAGGGGGCTCTTACGAGCAGTACTTC. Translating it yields CASSRTGGSYEQYF.

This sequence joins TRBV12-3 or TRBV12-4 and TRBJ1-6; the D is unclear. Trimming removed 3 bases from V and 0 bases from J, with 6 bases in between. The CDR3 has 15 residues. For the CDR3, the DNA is TGTGCCAGCAGTTTGAGGGTCTCCTATAATTCACCCCTCCACTTT. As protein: CASSLRVSYNSPLHF.

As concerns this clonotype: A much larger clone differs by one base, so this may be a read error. CDR3 in DNA: TGTGCCAGCAGCTTGGGACTAGCGGGAGGTCAAAACATTCAGTACTTC. Protein product: CASSLGLAGGQNIQYF. The V gene is TRBV11-2, the J gene TRBJ2-4; 15 bases fit TRBD2. CDR1 and CDR2 from the germline V gene are SGHAT and FQNNGV. This CDR3 spans 16 amino acids. V shed 3 bases, J shed 5 bases, and the junction held 2 bases outside the gene matches.

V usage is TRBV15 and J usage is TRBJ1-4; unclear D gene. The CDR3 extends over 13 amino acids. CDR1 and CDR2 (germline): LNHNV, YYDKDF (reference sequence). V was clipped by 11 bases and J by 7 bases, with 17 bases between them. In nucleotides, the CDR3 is TGTGCCGCGGCAGAGGGCACTGCTGAAAAACTGTTTTTT. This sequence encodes CAAAEGTAEKLFF. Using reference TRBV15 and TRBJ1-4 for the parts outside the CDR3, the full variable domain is DAMVIQNPRYQVTQFGKPVTLSCSQTLNHNVMYWYQQKSSQAPKLLFHYYDKDFNNEADTPDNFQSRRPNTSFCFLDIRSPGLGDTAMYLCAAAEGTAEKLFFGSGTQLSVL.

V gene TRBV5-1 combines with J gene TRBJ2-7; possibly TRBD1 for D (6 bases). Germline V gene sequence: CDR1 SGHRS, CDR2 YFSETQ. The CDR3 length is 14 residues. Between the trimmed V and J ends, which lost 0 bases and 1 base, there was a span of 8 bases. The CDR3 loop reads CASSLDRVSYEQYF. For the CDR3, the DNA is TGCGCCAGCAGCTTGGACAGGGTATCCTACGAGCAGTACTTC. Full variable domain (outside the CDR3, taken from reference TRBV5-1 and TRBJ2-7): KAGVTQTPRYLIKTRGQQVTLSCSPISGHRSVSWYQQTPGQGLQFLFEYFSETQRNKGNFPGRFSGRQFSNSRSEMNVSTLELGDSALYLCASSLDRVSYEQYFGPGTRLTVT.

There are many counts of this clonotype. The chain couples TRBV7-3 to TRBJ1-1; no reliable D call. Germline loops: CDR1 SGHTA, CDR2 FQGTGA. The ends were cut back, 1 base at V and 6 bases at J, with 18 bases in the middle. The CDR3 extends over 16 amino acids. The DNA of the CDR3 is TGTGCCAGCAGCTTAATCGGTGGTTCGGCCGGGTCTGAAGCTTTCTTT. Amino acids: CASSLIGGSAGSEAFF.

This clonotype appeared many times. CDR3 nucleotides: TGTGCCAGCAGCTTAAGGGGCCTCAGAGGGGAAACAGATACGCAGTATTTT. This codes for CASSLRGLRGETDTQYF. This chain connects TRBV7-2 to TRBJ2-3; the D gene could be TRBD1 or TRBD2 (5 bases each). CDR1 SGHTA and CDR2 FQGNSA come from the germline V gene. Trimming cost V 2 bases and J 3 bases, with 18 bases left between them. This CDR3 has 17 residues.

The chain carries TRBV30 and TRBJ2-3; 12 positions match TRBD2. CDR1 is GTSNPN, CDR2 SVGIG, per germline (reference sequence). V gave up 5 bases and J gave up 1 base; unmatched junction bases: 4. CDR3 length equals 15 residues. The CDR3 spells CAWATSGRRTDTQYF. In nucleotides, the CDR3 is TGTGCCTGGGCCACTAGCGGGAGGCGCACAGATACGCAGTATTTT.